This T cell receptor beta chain emerged from a study of blood T cell repertoires in COVID-19. Study information: The samples span acute and convalescent COVID-19 from the United States, Italy and Spain. PBMCs, B-cell-depleted T cells, or T cells provided the cDNA or gDNA that made up the material.

J gave up 3 bases and V 4 bases, and 6 bases lay outside the gene matches. CDR3 length: 16 amino acids. Germline V gene sequence: CDR1 SGHNT, CDR2 YYREEE (reference sequence). In the original analysis: Estimation of nucleated cell counts was performed using reference gene primer amplification. Sequencing was performed with immunoSEQ multiplex PCR; in TCRdb, only in-frame clones are kept and a portion is missing. V and J calls and clone size come straight from that table; D and trimming were deduced from the DNA. This sample has 55,000 or so clones, with around 87% found just once. This chain uses TRBV5-4 with TRBJ2-2, with 10 bases fitting TRBD1. The TCR comes from a man in his sixties with active or convalescent COVID-19. The specimen sequenced was peripheral blood. CDR3 DNA sequence: TGTGCCAGCAGCATACTAGACAGGGGGCACACCGGGGAGCTGTTTTTT. The encoded protein is CASSILDRGHTGELFF.